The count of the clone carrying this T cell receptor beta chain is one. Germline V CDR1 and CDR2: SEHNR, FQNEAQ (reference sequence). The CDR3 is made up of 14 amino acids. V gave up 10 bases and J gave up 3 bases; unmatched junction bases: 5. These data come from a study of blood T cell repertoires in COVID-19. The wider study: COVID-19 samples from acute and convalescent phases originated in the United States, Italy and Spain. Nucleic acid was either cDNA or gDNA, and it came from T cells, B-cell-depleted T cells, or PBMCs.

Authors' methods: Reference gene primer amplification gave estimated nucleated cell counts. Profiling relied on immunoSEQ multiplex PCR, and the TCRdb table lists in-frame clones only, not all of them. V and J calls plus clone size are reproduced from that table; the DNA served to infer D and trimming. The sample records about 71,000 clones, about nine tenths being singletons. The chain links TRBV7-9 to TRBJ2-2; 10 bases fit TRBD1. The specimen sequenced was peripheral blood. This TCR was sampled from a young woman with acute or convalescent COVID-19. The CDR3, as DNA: TGTGCCACCACCGGGACAGGGGACACCGGGGAGCTGTTTTTT. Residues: CATTGTGDTGELFF. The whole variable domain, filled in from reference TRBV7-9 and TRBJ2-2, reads DTGVSQNPRHKITKRGQNVTFRCDPISEHNRLYWYRQTLGQGPEFLTYFQNEAQLEKSRLLSDRFSAERPKGSFSTLEIQRTEQGDSAMYLCATTGTGDTGELFFGEGSRLTVL.